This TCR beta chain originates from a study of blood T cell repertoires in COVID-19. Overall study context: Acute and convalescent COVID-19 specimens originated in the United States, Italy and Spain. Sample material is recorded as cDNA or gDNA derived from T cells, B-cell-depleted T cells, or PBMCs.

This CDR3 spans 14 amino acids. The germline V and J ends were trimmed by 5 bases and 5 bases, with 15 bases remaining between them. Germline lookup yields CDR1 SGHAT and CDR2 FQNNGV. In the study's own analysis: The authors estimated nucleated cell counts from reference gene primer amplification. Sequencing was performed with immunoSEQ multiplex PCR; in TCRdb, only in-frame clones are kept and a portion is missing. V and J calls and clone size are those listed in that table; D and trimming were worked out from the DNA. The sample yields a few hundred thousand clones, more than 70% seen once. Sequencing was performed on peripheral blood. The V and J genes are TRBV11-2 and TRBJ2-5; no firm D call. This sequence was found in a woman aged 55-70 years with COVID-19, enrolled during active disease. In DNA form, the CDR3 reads TGTGCCAGCAGCCTACTCGGGTCTTCGGAGACCCAGTACTTC. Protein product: CASSLLGSSETQYF.